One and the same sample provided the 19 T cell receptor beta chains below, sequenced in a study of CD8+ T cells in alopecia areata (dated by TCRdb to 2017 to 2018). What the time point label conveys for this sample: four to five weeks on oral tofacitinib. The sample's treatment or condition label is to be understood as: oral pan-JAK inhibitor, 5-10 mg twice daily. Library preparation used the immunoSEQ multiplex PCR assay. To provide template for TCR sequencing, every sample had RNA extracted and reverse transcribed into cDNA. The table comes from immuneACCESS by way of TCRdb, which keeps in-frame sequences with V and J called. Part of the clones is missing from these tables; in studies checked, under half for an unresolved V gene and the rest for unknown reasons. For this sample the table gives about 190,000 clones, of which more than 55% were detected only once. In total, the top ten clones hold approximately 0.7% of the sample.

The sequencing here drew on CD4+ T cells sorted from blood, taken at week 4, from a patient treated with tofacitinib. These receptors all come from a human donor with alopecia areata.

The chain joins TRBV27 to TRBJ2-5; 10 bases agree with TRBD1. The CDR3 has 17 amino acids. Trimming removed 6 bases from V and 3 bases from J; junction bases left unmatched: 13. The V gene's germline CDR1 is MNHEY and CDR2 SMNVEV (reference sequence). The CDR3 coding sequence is TGTGCCAGCAGCCCCGATCCCCCCGGGACAGGGGAAGAGACCCAGTACTTC. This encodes CASSPDPPGTGEETQYF.

Here the CDR3 reads CASSPRPGETQHF. The CDR3 DNA is TGTGCCAGCAGTCCCCGCCCCGGGGAGACCCAGCATTTT. The chain is built from TRBV9 and TRBJ1-5, with D unclear. The V gene's germline CDR1 is SGDLS and CDR2 YYNGEE. This CDR3 comprises 13 residues. The V and J ends lost 5 bases and 11 bases respectively, with 17 bases between them.

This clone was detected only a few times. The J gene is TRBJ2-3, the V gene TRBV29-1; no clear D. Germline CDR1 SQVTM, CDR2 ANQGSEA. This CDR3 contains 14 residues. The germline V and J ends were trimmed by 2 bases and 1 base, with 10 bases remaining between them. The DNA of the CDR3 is TGCAGCGTTGAAAGTTCATTTGGCACAGATACGCAGTATTTT. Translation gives CSVESSFGTDTQYF.

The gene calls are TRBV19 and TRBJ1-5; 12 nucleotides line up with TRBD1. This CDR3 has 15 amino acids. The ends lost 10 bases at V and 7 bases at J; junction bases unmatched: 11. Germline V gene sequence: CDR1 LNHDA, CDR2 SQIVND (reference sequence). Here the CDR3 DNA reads TGTGCCACTAGGAGGGACAGGGGGCTTGGGCAGCCCCAGCATTTT. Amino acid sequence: CATRRDRGLGQPQHF.

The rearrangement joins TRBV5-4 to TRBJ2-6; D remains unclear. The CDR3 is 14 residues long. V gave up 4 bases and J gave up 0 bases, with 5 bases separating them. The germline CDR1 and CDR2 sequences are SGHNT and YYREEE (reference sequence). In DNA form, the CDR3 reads TGTGCCAGCAGCCTACGCTCTGGGGCCAACGTCCTGACTTTC. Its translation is CASSLRSGANVLTF.

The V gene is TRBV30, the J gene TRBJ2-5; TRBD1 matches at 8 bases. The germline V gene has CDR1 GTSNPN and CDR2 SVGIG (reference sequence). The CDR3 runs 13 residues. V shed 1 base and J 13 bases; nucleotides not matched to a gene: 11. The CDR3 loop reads CAWSAGQGASGYF. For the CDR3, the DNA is TGTGCCTGGAGTGCTGGGCAGGGGGCTTCGGGGTACTTC.

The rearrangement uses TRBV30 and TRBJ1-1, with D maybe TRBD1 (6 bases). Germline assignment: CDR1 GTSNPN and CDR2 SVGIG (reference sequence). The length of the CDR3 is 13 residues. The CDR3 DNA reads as TGTGCTTTAACGCAGGGGAGGGACACTGAAGCTTTCTTT. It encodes CALTQGRDTEAFF.

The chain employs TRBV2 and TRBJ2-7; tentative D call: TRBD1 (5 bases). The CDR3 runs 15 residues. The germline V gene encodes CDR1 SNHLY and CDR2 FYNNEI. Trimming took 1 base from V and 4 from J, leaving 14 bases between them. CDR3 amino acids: CASSEGLGATYEQYF. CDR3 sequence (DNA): TGTGCCAGCAGTGAAGGATTAGGGGCTACATACGAGCAGTACTTC.

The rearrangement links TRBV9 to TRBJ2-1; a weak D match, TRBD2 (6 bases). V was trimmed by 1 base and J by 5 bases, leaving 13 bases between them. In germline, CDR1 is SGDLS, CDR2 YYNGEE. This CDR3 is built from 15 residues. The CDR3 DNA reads TGTGCCAGCAGCGTAAGGGACTTGGCAAACAATGAGCAGTTCTTC. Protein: CASSVRDLANNEQFF.

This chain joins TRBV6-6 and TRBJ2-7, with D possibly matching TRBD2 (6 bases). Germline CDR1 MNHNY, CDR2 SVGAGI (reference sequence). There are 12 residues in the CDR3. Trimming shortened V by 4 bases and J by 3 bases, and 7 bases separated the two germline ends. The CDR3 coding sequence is TGTGCCAGCAGTTGGGACTTCTACGAGCAGTACTTC. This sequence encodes CASSWDFYEQYF.

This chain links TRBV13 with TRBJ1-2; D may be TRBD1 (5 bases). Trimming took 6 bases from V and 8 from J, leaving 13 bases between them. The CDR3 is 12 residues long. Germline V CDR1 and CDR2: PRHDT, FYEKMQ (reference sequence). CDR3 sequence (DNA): TGTGCCAGCAGTCGACTGGAGGGGGGCTACACCTTC. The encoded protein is CASSRLEGGYTF. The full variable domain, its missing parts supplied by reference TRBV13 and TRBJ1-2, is AAGVIQSPRHLIKEKRETATLKCYPIPRHDTVYWYQQGPGQDPQFLISFYEKMQSDKGSIPDRFSAQQFSDYHSELNMSSLELGDSALYFCASSRLEGGYTFGSGTRLTVV.

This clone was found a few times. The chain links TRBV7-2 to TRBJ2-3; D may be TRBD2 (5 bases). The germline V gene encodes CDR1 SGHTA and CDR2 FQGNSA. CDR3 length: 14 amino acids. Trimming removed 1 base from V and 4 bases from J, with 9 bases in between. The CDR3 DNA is TGTGCCAGCAGCTTAGATGGTAGCGCAGATACGCAGTATTTT. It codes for CASSLDGSADTQYF. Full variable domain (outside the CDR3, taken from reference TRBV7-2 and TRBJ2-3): GAGVSQSPSNKVTEKGKDVELRCDPISGHTALYWYRQSLGQGLEFLIYFQGNSAPDKSGLPSDRFSAERTGGSVSTLTIQRTQQEDSAVYLCASSLDGSADTQYFGPGTRLTVL.

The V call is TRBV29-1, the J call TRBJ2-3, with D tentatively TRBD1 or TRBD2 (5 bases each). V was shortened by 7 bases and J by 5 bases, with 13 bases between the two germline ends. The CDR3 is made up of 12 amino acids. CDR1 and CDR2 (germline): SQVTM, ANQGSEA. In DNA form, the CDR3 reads TGCAGCGGCCGGGGCGGACAAGATACGCAGTATTTT. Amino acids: CSGRGGQDTQYF.

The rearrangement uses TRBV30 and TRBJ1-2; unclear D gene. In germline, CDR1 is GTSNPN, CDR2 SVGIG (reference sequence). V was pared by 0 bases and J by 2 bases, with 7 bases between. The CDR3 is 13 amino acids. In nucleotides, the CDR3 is TGTGCCTGGAGTGTCGGGAGCAACTATGGCTACACCTTC. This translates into CAWSVGSNYGYTF.

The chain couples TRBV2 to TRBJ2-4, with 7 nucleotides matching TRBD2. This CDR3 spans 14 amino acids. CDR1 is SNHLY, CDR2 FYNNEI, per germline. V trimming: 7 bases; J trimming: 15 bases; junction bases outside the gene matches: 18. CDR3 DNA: TGTGCCAGCAACGGGGGGAAGGGCGAGATCTCGGGGTACTTC. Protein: CASNGGKGEISGYF.

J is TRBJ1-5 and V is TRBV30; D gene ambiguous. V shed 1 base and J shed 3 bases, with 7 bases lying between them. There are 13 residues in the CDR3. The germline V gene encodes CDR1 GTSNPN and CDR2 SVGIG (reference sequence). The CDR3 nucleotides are TGTGCCTGGAGTGGAGGAATCAATCAGCCCCAGCATTTT. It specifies CAWSGGINQPQHF.

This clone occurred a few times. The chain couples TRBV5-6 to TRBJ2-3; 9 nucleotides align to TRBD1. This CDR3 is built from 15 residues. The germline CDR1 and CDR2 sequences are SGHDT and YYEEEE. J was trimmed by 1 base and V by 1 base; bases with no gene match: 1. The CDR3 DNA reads TGTGCCAGCAGCTTGAGGACAGGGGGCACAGATACGCAGTATTTT. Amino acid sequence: CASSLRTGGTDTQYF. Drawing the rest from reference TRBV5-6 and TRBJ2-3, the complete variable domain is DAGVTQSPTHLIKTRGQQVTLRCSPKSGHDTVSWYQQALGQGPQFIFQYYEEEERQRGNFPDRFSGHQFPNYSSELNVNALLLGDSALYLCASSLRTGGTDTQYFGPGTRLTVL.

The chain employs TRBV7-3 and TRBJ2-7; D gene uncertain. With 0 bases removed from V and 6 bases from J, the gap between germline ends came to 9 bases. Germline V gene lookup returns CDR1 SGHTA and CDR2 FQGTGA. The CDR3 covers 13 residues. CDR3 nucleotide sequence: TGTGCCAGCAGCTTAACGGCACAGCGCGAGCAGTACTTC. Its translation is CASSLTAQREQYF. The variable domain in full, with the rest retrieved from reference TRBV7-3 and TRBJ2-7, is GAGVSQTPSNKVTEKGKYVELRCDPISGHTALYWYRQSLGQGPEFLIYFQGTGAADDSGLPNDRFFAVRPEGSVSTLKIQRTERGDSAVYLCASSLTAQREQYFGPGTRLTVT.

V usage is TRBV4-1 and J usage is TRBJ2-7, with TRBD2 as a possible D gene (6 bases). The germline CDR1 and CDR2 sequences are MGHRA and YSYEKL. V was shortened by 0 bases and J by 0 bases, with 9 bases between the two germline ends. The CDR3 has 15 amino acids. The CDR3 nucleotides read TGCGCCAGCAGCCAAGATCCCGGGAGCTCCTACGAGCAGTACTTC. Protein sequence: CASSQDPGSSYEQYF.